The rows below give T cell receptor beta chains drawn from one sample of a study of T cell repertoires in cytomegalovirus infection. MiXCR, run by TCRdb on the reads, gives a single entry per CDR3 protein. The data contain 450,000 to 650,000 distinct CDR3 sequences, 40% of them singletons. Their antigens remain unidentified. The sequencing used cultured PBMCs, collected from culture after CMV antigen stimulation. The receptors come from a human donor in good health (CMV status not recorded). Some clones in this sample may be carry-over from other donors' samples. Each CDR3 is given without its conserved first and last residue.

V	J	CDR3
TRBV3-1	TRBJ1-2	ASSQEAVKGPGYT
TRBV7-2	TRBJ1-2	ASSLTGTGVGSYGYT
TRBV7-2	TRBJ2-7	ASSLRQGGEQY
TRBV15	TRBJ2-7	ATSSGLGYEQY
TRBV7-2	TRBJ2-1	ASSLAGTRSNEQS
TRBV13	TRBJ2-3	ASSLTGSLDTQY
TRBV6-1	TRBJ2-7	ASSFGRTVTYEQY
TRBV28	TRBJ1-1	ASTNSMRQGEKAF
TRBV7-2	TRBJ1-3	ASSSTRDGSGNTIY
TRBV24-1	TRBJ2-3	ATSGGQRTDTQY
TRBV20-1	TRBJ1-6	SAQDPTSYNSPLH
TRBV6-4	TRBJ2-2	ASRGNTGELF
TRBV9	TRBJ2-7	ASSPGGGHLWEQY
TRBV7-2	TRBJ1-1	ASSLDAGTEAF
TRBV7-8	TRBJ2-1	ASSQSGGYRF
TRBV7-4	TRBJ1-1	ASSSAMDIL